A single sample is the source of the 8 T cell receptor beta chains below, sequenced in a study of breast tumors, draining lymph nodes, adjacent tissues. Samples came from axillary lymph nodes draining the breast cancer. TCRdb independently ran MiXCR on the multiplex PCR reads; one entry per CDR3 protein. The sample lists some 83,000 distinct CDR3 sequences, about 20% occurring once. The sequenced sample consisted of axillary lymph node tissue. These TCRs come from a female donor with breast cancer. Some clones in this sample may be carry-over from other donors' samples.

Many counts were recorded for this clonotype. This sequence joins TRBV4-3 and TRBJ1-4, with 11 bases lining up with TRBD1. In germline, CDR1 is LGHNA, CDR2 YSLEER. The ends lost 1 base at V and 4 bases at J; junction bases unmatched: 8. The CDR3 contains 18 residues. As DNA, the CDR3 is TGCGCCAGCAGCCAAGGGGACAGGGGGTCACCTTTTAATGAAAAACTGTTTTTT. It codes for CASSQGDRGSPFNEKLFF.

Ten or more counts support this clonotype. The chain has TRBV20-1 and TRBJ2-1; D unresolved. Trimming left V 3 bases short and J 4 bases short, with 13 bases between. Germline CDR1 reads DFQATT; CDR2 reads SNEGSKA (reference sequence). The CDR3 has 14 residues. The CDR3 sequence: CSARARARYNEQFF. DNA of the CDR3: TGCAGTGCTAGGGCACGGGCCCGGTACAATGAGCAGTTCTTC.

This clonotype appeared many times. CDR3 sequence (DNA): TGTGCCAGCAGCCGCTTGGGACTAGCGGGAGCAGATACGCAGTATTTT. This gives the protein CASSRLGLAGADTQYF. The J gene is TRBJ2-3, the V gene TRBV7-8; 14 nucleotides agree with TRBD2. Trimming removed 5 bases from V and 4 bases from J; junction bases left unmatched: 5. From germline, CDR1 is SGHVS and CDR2 FQNEAQ. The CDR3 is made up of 16 amino acids.

The table lists this clonotype with many counts. The rearrangement links TRBV7-2 to TRBJ2-5; no clear D gene. The CDR3 runs to 13 residues. Between the trimmed V and J ends, which lost 7 bases and 4 bases, there was a span of 13 bases. Germline loops: CDR1 SGHTA, CDR2 FQGNSA. The CDR3 DNA reads TGTGCCAGCACCCTGGAGTGGGGAGAGACCCAGTACTTC. It codes for CASTLEWGETQYF.

This clonotype has a count of ten or more. The rearrangement joins TRBV6-6 to TRBJ2-7; 8 positions agree with TRBD1. This CDR3 is 18 amino acids long. Germline CDR1 reads MNHNY; CDR2 reads SVGAGI (reference sequence). V gave up 6 bases and J gave up 3 bases; unmatched junction bases: 19. The CDR3 nucleotides read TGTGCCAGCAGAGATATCCACCGCGCAGGGGGCACTGGCTACGAGCAGTACTTC. Translation gives CASRDIHRAGGTGYEQYF.

This clonotype was recorded many times. The gene calls are TRBV12-3 or TRBV12-4 and TRBJ2-1; 10 bases are a match to TRBD1. The J segment lost 7 bases and the V segment lost 5 bases, leaving 14 bases of the junction unmatched. The CDR3 length is 17 residues. The CDR3, as DNA: TGTGCCAGCAGTCCATTGACAGGGGGCTCGTCCGTAAATGAGCAGTTCTTC. Its protein product is CASSPLTGGSSVNEQFF.

The table lists this clonotype with many counts. The chain joins TRBV19 to TRBJ2-1; TRBD1 might be the D (6 bases). CDR1 is LNHDA, CDR2 SQIVND, per germline (reference sequence). Trimming shortened V by 3 bases and J by 10 bases, and 16 bases separated the two germline ends. There are 14 residues in the CDR3. The CDR3 reads CASSIGSFQGEQFF. Written as DNA, the CDR3 is TGTGCCAGTAGTATTGGGTCTTTTCAGGGGGAGCAGTTCTTC. The full variable domain, its missing parts supplied by reference TRBV19 and TRBJ2-1, is DGGITQSPKYLFRKEGQNVTLSCEQNLNHDAMYWYRQDPGQGLRLIYYSQIVNDFQKGDIAEGYSVSREKKESFPLTVTSAQKNPTAFYLCASSIGSFQGEQFFGPGTRLTVL.

This clonotype came up many times. This sequence joins TRBV7-6 and TRBJ2-7; TRBD1 might be the D (6 bases). The germline V and J ends were trimmed by 3 bases and 2 bases, with 14 bases remaining between them. Germline-derived CDR1 and CDR2 are SGHVS and FNYEAQ. The CDR3 is made up of 15 amino acids. CDR3: CASSLGGGQTYEQYF. The CDR3 DNA sequence: TGTGCCAGCAGCTTGGGCGGCGGACAGACCTACGAGCAGTACTTC. The full variable domain, in which reference TRBV7-6 and TRBJ2-7 provide the parts outside the CDR3, is GAGVSQSPRYKVTKRGQDVALRCDPISGHVSLYWYRQALGQGPEFLTYFNYEAQQDKSGLPNDRFSAERPEGSISTLTIQRTEQRDSAMYRCASSLGGGQTYEQYFGPGTRLTVT.